The clone carrying this T cell receptor beta chain was detected many times. Its antigen is unknown. In TCRdb, the reads were re-called with MiXCR into one record per CDR3 protein. The sample yields roughly 130,000 distinct CDR3 sequences, roughly 9% seen once. This CDR3 comprises 16 residues. V lost 7 bases, J lost 6 bases, and 23 bases lay in between. Germline loops: CDR1 SEHNR, CDR2 FQNEAQ (reference sequence). This sample is part of a study of T cell repertoires in cytomegalovirus infection. About the study: CMV infection plus the matching HLA type was flagged by public TCR beta signatures. Points from the study as a whole: Public TCR beta family frequency separated CMV-and-HLA carriers, including in an independent cohort. CMV-specific TCR beta clonotypes restricted by HLA-C dominated the ex vivo response.

The chain has TRBV7-9 and TRBJ2-3; D uncertain. This receptor was identified in a human donor in good health (CMV status not recorded). Some clones in this sample may be carry-over from other donors' samples. The sequenced sample consisted of PBMCs. The CDR3 nucleotides are TGTGCCAGCACACTTTCCGGAACCCCAGGTGCGGATACGCAGTATTTT. Translating gives CASTLSGTPGADTQYF.